These T cell receptor beta chains were read from a single sample in a study of shared clonotypes between healthy human individuals. Only in-frame clones appear in the TCRdb table, and some are missing; sequencing was by immunoSEQ multiplex PCR. The data contain about 1.5 million clones, over 95% of them singletons. The specimen was naive CD4+ T cells sorted from blood. Every receptor here comes from a man aged 25 to 40 in good health. Both conserved end residues are part of each CDR3. A D gene is named only where the DNA matches it firmly. Part of the rows lack a size; the others show once, few, many or a class for expanded clones.

V,J,D,size,CDR3,DNA
TRBV5-1,TRBJ2-1,NA,NA,CASSFARDRDSYNEQFF,TGCGCCAGCAGCTTTGCCCGGGACCGAGACTCCTACAATGAGCAGTTCTTC
TRBV6-6,TRBJ1-5,NA,once,CASSFQPSNQPQHF,TGTGCCAGCAGTTTTCAGCCTAGCAATCAGCCCCAGCATTTT
TRBV9,TRBJ2-7,NA,NA,CASSVTPGASPPYEQYF,TGTGCCAGCAGCGTGACCCCCGGCGCTAGCCCACCTTACGAGCAGTACTTC
TRBV27,TRBJ1-4,TRBD1,NA,CASSTPRGREEKLFF,TGTGCCAGCAGTACACCGAGGGGGCGCGAAGAAAAACTGTTTTTT
TRBV14,TRBJ2-3,NA,NA,CASSPKGGGFDTQYF,TGTGCCAGCAGCCCTAAAGGGGGGGGGTTCGATACGCAGTATTTT
TRBV6-5,TRBJ2-5,NA,NA,CASGGRQETQYF,TGTGCCAGCGGAGGCAGGCAAGAGACCCAGTACTTC
TRBV6-5,TRBJ2-5,TRBD1,NA,CASSPTGTARGQYF,TGTGCCAGCAGTCCAACCGGGACAGCAAGGGGCCAGTACTTC
TRBV30,TRBJ1-2,NA,NA,CASRRGTRYGYTF,TGTGCCTCCCGACGGGGGACCCGGTATGGCTACACCTTC
TRBV28,TRBJ2-7,NA,NA,CASSLGRYEQYF,TGTGCCAGCAGTCTCGGGCGGTACGAGCAGTACTTC
TRBV7-8,TRBJ2-7,TRBD2,NA,CASSLGLAGGSSAEQYF,TGTGCCAGCAGCTTGGGACTAGCGGGAGGATCATCCGCCGAGCAGTACTTC
TRBV10-3,TRBJ2-7,NA,NA,CAISDEKYSYEQYF,TGTGCCATCAGTGATGAAAAGTACTCCTACGAGCAGTACTTC
TRBV13,TRBJ1-3,NA,NA,CASSLGLAIGNTIYF,TGTGCCAGCAGCTTAGGCCTGGCTATTGGAAACACCATATATTTT
TRBV6-5,TRBJ1-1,NA,NA,CASSYVPHNTEAFF,TGTGCCAGCAGTTACGTGCCACACAACACTGAAGCTTTCTTT
TRBV7-2,TRBJ2-2,NA,NA,CASSSDISNGELFF,TGTGCCAGCAGCTCCGACATAAGTAACGGGGAGCTGTTTTTT
TRBV25-1,TRBJ2-3,TRBD2,once,CASSEEASGSNTDTQYF,TGTGCCAGCAGTGAGGAAGCTAGCGGGAGCAACACAGATACGCAGTATTTT
TRBV5-5,TRBJ2-2,NA,NA,CASNSQSSANTGELFF,TGTGCCAGCAACTCGCAGTCTTCGGCGAACACCGGGGAGCTGTTTTTT
TRBV6-1,TRBJ2-1,TRBD2,once,CASSVVGGSRGNEQFF,TGTGCCAGCAGTGTTGTGGGAGGGTCCCGAGGCAATGAGCAGTTCTTC
TRBV28,TRBJ1-5,NA,NA,CASNPYGRVGNQPQHF,TGTGCCAGCAACCCTTACGGGAGGGTAGGCAATCAGCCCCAGCATTTT
TRBV28,TRBJ2-3,TRBD2,NA,CASSKTSGRADTQYF,TGTGCCAGCAGCAAAACTAGCGGGAGGGCAGATACGCAGTATTTT
TRBV18,TRBJ2-5,TRBD1,NA,CASSYGQGETQYF,TGTGCCAGCTCATACGGACAGGGGGAGACCCAGTACTTC
TRBV5-1,TRBJ1-4,NA,NA,CASSLASGRRRSNEKLFF,TGCGCCAGCAGCTTGGCGAGTGGGAGGCGGCGGTCTAATGAAAAACTGTTTTTT
TRBV11-3,TRBJ2-1,TRBD2,NA,CASSLDSGRASNEQFF,TGTGCCAGCAGCTTAGATAGCGGGAGGGCCTCTAATGAGCAGTTCTTC
TRBV5-6,TRBJ1-1,NA,NA,CASSITGRQNTEAFF,TGTGCCAGCAGCATAACAGGGAGGCAGAACACTGAAGCTTTCTTT
TRBV5-1,TRBJ2-3,TRBD1,NA,CASSSGDRVGADTQYF,TGCGCCAGCAGCTCGGGGGACAGGGTAGGCGCAGATACGCAGTATTTT
TRBV9,TRBJ2-7,TRBD2,NA,CASSVGTGGSYEQYF,TGTGCCAGCAGCGTAGGGACGGGAGGATCCTACGAGCAGTACTTC
TRBV28,TRBJ2-5,NA,NA,CAISFRAETQYF,TGTGCCATCTCTTTTCGGGCAGAGACCCAGTACTTC
TRBV7-8,TRBJ2-3,NA,once,CASLSTDTQYF,TGTGCCAGCTTAAGCACAGATACGCAGTATTTT
TRBV7-3,TRBJ1-1,TRBD1,NA,CASSLTLLRDRGPTNTEAFF,TGTGCCAGCAGCTTAACGTTATTGAGGGACAGGGGGCCGACGAACACTGAAGCTTTCTTT
TRBV5-5,TRBJ2-7,TRBD1,NA,CASSKGQHYEQYF,TGTGCCAGCAGCAAGGGACAGCACTACGAGCAGTACTTC
TRBV5-1,TRBJ1-2,NA,NA,CASSLVIGPDYGYTF,TGCGCCAGCAGCTTGGTCATAGGGCCAGACTATGGCTACACCTTC
TRBV7-9,TRBJ1-1,NA,NA,CASSGRQRAGTEAFF,TGTGCCAGCAGCGGGCGACAGCGGGCGGGCACTGAAGCTTTCTTT
TRBV4-1,TRBJ2-3,NA,once,CASSQEGPRDTQYF,TGCGCCAGCAGCCAAGAAGGCCCCCGAGATACGCAGTATTTT
TRBV5-4,TRBJ2-3,NA,NA,CASSRSGGSTDTQYF,TGTGCCAGCAGCCGAAGCGGAGGAAGCACAGATACGCAGTATTTT
TRBV5-4,TRBJ2-1,NA,NA,CASSLARRLTPNEQFF,TGTGCCAGCAGCTTGGCGCGTCGTTTAACCCCCAATGAGCAGTTCTTC
TRBV7-6,TRBJ1-1,NA,NA,CASSLQTNTEAFF,TGTGCCAGCAGCTTACAGACTAACACTGAAGCTTTCTTT
TRBV7-8,TRBJ2-7,NA,NA,CASSLKGHEQYF,TGTGCCAGCAGCTTAAAGGGCCACGAGCAGTACTTC
TRBV19,TRBJ1-1,NA,NA,CASSPTGGRTEAFF,TGTGCCAGTAGTCCAACCGGGGGGCGCACTGAAGCTTTCTTT
TRBV28,TRBJ2-3,TRBD2,NA,CASSSPGTSGRTPSTDTQYF,TGTGCCAGCAGTTCCCCCGGGACTAGCGGGAGGACCCCCAGCACAGATACGCAGTATTTT
TRBV28,TRBJ1-1,NA,NA,CASSRQNTEAFF,TGTGCCAGCAGCAGACAAAACACTGAAGCTTTCTTT
TRBV5-5,TRBJ2-7,NA,NA,CASSLATAGWSYEQYF,TGTGCCAGCAGCTTGGCTACGGCAGGGTGGTCCTACGAGCAGTACTTC
TRBV7-8,TRBJ2-5,NA,NA,CASSLVAARSAQFGQETQYF,TGTGCCAGCAGCTTAGTGGCAGCCCGGAGTGCTCAATTCGGGCAAGAGACCCAGTACTTC
TRBV7-9,TRBJ1-1,NA,NA,CASSLGKPSTEAFF,TGTGCCAGCAGCTTAGGGAAGCCGAGCACTGAAGCTTTCTTT
TRBV7-2,TRBJ1-1,NA,NA,CASSAYAITEAFF,TGTGCCAGCAGCGCCTATGCCATCACTGAAGCTTTCTTT
TRBV4-3,TRBJ2-5,TRBD1,NA,CASSPTGEGTQYF,TGCGCCAGCAGCCCCACAGGGGAAGGGACCCAGTACTTC